One and the same sample provided the 25 T cell receptor beta chains below, sequenced in a study of early T cells in non-severe SARS-CoV-2 infection. Using its own MiXCR run on the 5' RACE reads, TCRdb lists one record per CDR3 protein. The sample includes more than 20,000 distinct CDR3 sequences, 4% to 5% of them seen just once. The sequenced sample consisted of whole blood. The receptors were gathered from an adult who was a healthcare worker with PCR-confirmed SARS-CoV-2 infection or an uninfected control (not recorded which).

Only a few counts were recorded for this clonotype. The rearrangement uses TRBV29-1 and TRBJ1-1; maybe TRBD1 (5 bases). The CDR3 sequence is 13 residues long. The germline V gene encodes CDR1 SQVTM and CDR2 ANQGSEA. The ends were cut back, 7 bases at V and 0 bases at J, with 12 bases in the middle. The CDR3 DNA sequence: TGCAGCGGGACCAGGGAGGTGAACACTGAAGCTTTCTTT. It translates to CSGTREVNTEAFF.

This clonotype showed up many times. V is TRBV29-1 and J is TRBJ2-2, with 10 bases identical to TRBD1. Germline values: CDR1 SQVTM, CDR2 ANQGSEA. The V gene end was trimmed by 5 bases and the J gene end by 3 bases; junction bases not matched to a gene: 9. This CDR3 has 16 residues. The CDR3 is CSVTRGTGEDTGELFF. The DNA of the CDR3 is TGCAGCGTTACGAGAGGGACAGGGGAGGACACCGGGGAGCTGTTTTTT.

This clonotype was picked up many times. This chain links TRBV10-2 with TRBJ1-4; D call uncertain. V was cut by 6 bases and J by 0 bases, with 2 bases left in between. CDR3 length: 12 residues. From germline, CDR1 is WSHSY and CDR2 SAAADI. The CDR3 spells CASRATNEKLFF. The CDR3 coding sequence is TGCGCCAGCAGAGCAACTAATGAAAAACTGTTTTTT.

This clonotype has just a few counts. V and J are TRBV25-1 and TRBJ1-1, with 9 nucleotides matching TRBD1. CDR1 MGHDK and CDR2 SYGVNS come from the germline V gene. The CDR3 is 13 residues long. Trimming took 5 bases from V and 5 from J; bases not matched to a gene: 3. The DNA of the CDR3 is TGTGCCAGCAGTAGGACAGGGGAGACTGAAGCTTTCTTT. Protein sequence: CASSRTGETEAFF. The full variable domain, rest sourced from reference TRBV25-1 and TRBJ1-1, is EADIYQTPRYLVIGTGKKITLECSQTMGHDKMYWYQQDPGMELHLIHYSYGVNSTEKGDLSSESTVSRIRTEHFPLTLESARPSHTSQYLCASSRTGETEAFFGQGTRLTVV.

This clonotype was found a few times. The chain couples TRBV20-1 to TRBJ2-3; D unresolved. V gave up 0 bases and J gave up 0 bases, with 4 bases separating them. Germline V lookup: CDR1 DFQATT, CDR2 SNEGSKA (reference sequence). The CDR3 has 13 amino acids. CDR3: CSARDGSTDTQYF. DNA for the CDR3: TGCAGTGCTAGAGATGGGAGCACAGATACGCAGTATTTT.

In this sample, this clonotype turned up many times. The genes are TRBV9 and TRBJ2-7, with no clear D. Trimming removed 4 bases at V and 3 bases at J, with 11 bases between. Germline V gene sequence: CDR1 SGDLS, CDR2 YYNGEE. CDR3 size: 13 residues. As DNA, the CDR3 is TGTGCCAGCAGCACCCCGGGCCACTACGAGCAGTACTTC. Translated: CASSTPGHYEQYF.

This clonotype was seen many times. V is TRBV28 and J is TRBJ1-5; possibly TRBD1 for D (5 bases). This CDR3 region has 15 residues. The germline V gene encodes CDR1 MDHEN and CDR2 SYDVKM. The germline V and J ends were trimmed by 3 bases and 0 bases, with 9 bases remaining between them. This chain's CDR3 is CASSLNRNSNQPQHF. The CDR3 DNA reads TGTGCCAGCAGTTTGAACAGGAATAGCAATCAGCCCCAGCATTTT.

This clonotype was seen ten or more times. J is TRBJ2-6 and V is TRBV29-1, with 7 bases aligning to TRBD1. The CDR3 covers 12 residues. Germline CDR1 SQVTM, CDR2 ANQGSEA. The ends lost 6 bases at V and 4 bases at J; junction bases unmatched: 0. The CDR3 region is CSVTGGANVLTF. The DNA for the CDR3 is TGCAGCGTGACAGGGGGGGCCAACGTCCTGACTTTC. The full variable domain, rest sourced from reference TRBV29-1 and TRBJ2-6, is SAVISQKPSRDICQRGTSLTIQCQVDSQVTMMFWYRQQPGQSLTLIATANQGSEATYESGFVIDKFPISRPNLTFSTLTVSNMSPEDSSIYLCSVTGGANVLTFGAGSRLTVL.

Many counts were recorded for this clonotype. The V call is TRBV11-2, the J call TRBJ2-7, with D perhaps matching TRBD2 (5 bases). This CDR3 has 14 residues. Trimming shortened V by 1 base and J by 2 bases, and 9 bases separated the two germline ends. CDR1 is SGHAT, CDR2 FQNNGV, per germline. This CDR3 is CASSLVQTTYEQYF. The DNA for the CDR3 is TGTGCCAGCAGCTTAGTCCAGACTACCTACGAGCAGTACTTC.

This clonotype was recorded at least ten times. This chain links TRBV4-1 with TRBJ2-1; 16 bases are shared with TRBD2. The CDR3 consists of 19 residues. Unmatched junction bases numbered 7, after V lost 1 base and J lost 4 bases. CDR1 and CDR2 from the germline V gene are MGHRA and YSYEKL. The CDR3 sequence is CASSQVGLAGGPLYNEQFF. CDR3 DNA sequence: TGCGCCAGCAGCCAAGTGGGACTAGCGGGAGGGCCGCTATACAATGAGCAGTTCTTC.

This clonotype has at least ten counts. The chain has TRBV27 and TRBJ1-1; D may be TRBD1 (6 bases). CDR3 size: 15 residues. Germline values: CDR1 MNHEY, CDR2 SMNVEV (reference sequence). V lost 4 bases to trimming and J lost 0 bases, with 12 bases between them. The CDR3 here is CASSSWGGVNTEAFF. The DNA for the CDR3 is TGTGCCAGCAGTTCATGGGGGGGCGTGAACACTGAAGCTTTCTTT.

This clonotype was seen at least ten times. The chain employs TRBV29-1 and TRBJ2-1; 8 bases are shared with TRBD2. The CDR3 loop spans 14 amino acids. V trimming: 4 bases; J trimming: 2 bases; junction bases outside the gene matches: 4. CDR1 and CDR2 (germline): SQVTM, ANQGSEA. The CDR3 loop is CSVAAGGAYNEQFF. CDR3 coding DNA: TGCAGCGTTGCGGCGGGAGGAGCCTACAATGAGCAGTTCTTC.

This clonotype was found many times. The chain links TRBV20-1 to TRBJ2-7; TRBD1 agrees at 11 bases. Trimming removed 0 bases from V and 4 bases from J; junction bases left unmatched: 5. Germline CDR1 is DFQATT and CDR2 is SNEGSKA (reference sequence). The CDR3 consists of 15 residues. The CDR3 region is CSARDPGTGGYEQYF. The CDR3 nucleotides are TGCAGTGCTAGAGACCCGGGGACAGGGGGTTACGAGCAGTACTTC.

This clonotype was seen a few times. CDR3 sequence reads: CAYGHRSSYEQYF. Here the CDR3 DNA reads TGTGCCTACGGACACCGAAGCTCCTACGAGCAGTACTTC. The chain links TRBV5-4 to TRBJ2-7, with D maybe TRBD1 (5 bases). CDR1 and CDR2 from the germline V gene are SGHNT and YYREEE (reference sequence). V dropped 10 bases and J dropped 0 bases, with 14 bases sitting between them. The CDR3 contains 13 residues.

This clonotype was counted at least ten times. The chain links TRBV6-6 to TRBJ1-1, with 8 bases lining up with TRBD1. CDR3 length equals 13 residues. Per germline, CDR1 MNHNY and CDR2 SVGAGI (reference sequence). V was pared by 6 bases and J by 6 bases, with 6 bases of the junction left unmatched. The CDR3 spells CASSGQGSPEAFF. In DNA form, the CDR3 reads TGTGCCAGCAGCGGACAGGGTTCCCCTGAAGCTTTCTTT.

The table lists this clonotype with many counts. The chain joins TRBV29-1 to TRBJ2-2; TRBD2 agrees at 10 bases. CDR1 is SQVTM and CDR2 is ANQGSEA in the germline V gene. This CDR3 is 16 amino acids long. Unmatched junction bases numbered 11, after V lost 3 bases and J lost 7 bases. The CDR3 reads CSVELTSGKEVGELFF. In DNA form, the CDR3 reads TGCAGCGTTGAGCTTACTAGCGGGAAGGAGGTCGGGGAGCTGTTTTTT.

This clonotype occurred many times. The gene calls are TRBV7-8 and TRBJ2-5, with D unclear. The CDR3 sequence is 14 residues long. CDR1 is SGHVS, CDR2 FQNEAQ, per germline. Trimming took 5 bases from V and 2 from J, leaving 12 bases between them. As DNA, the CDR3 is TGTGCCAGCAGCCTCGGACGGCAACAAGAGACCCAGTACTTC. This codes for CASSLGRQQETQYF.

This clonotype was recorded at least ten times. The chain couples TRBV27 to TRBJ1-5, with D hard to call. The ends were cut back, 2 bases at V and 1 base at J, with 6 bases in the middle. The germline V gene encodes CDR1 MNHEY and CDR2 SMNVEV (reference sequence). CDR3 length: 14 amino acids. CDR3 loop: CASSLVGSNQPQHF. The DNA of the CDR3 is TGTGCCAGCAGTTTAGTTGGGAGCAATCAGCCCCAGCATTTT.

V gene TRBV29-1 combines with J gene TRBJ1-3; D remains unclear. Trimming removed 6 bases from V and 0 bases from J, with 9 bases in between. The CDR3 is made up of 13 amino acids. CDR1 is SQVTM and CDR2 is ANQGSEA in the germline V gene. DNA for the CDR3: TGCAGCGTCGTCCGAGGCTCTGGAAACACCATATATTTT. Its protein product is CSVVRGSGNTIYF. The full variable domain, completed using reference TRBV29-1 and TRBJ1-3, is SAVISQKPSRDICQRGTSLTIQCQVDSQVTMMFWYRQQPGQSLTLIATANQGSEATYESGFVIDKFPISRPNLTFSTLTVSNMSPEDSSIYLCSVVRGSGNTIYFGEGSWLTVV.

This clonotype is medium-sized (0.01 to 0.1%). This sequence joins TRBV7-6 and TRBJ2-2; D remains unclear. The germline CDR1 and CDR2 sequences are SGHVS and FNYEAQ. V was cut by 7 bases and J by 8 bases, with 20 bases left in between. This CDR3 has 15 residues. CDR3 loop: CASTLMGPVDGELFF. In DNA form, the CDR3 reads TGTGCCAGCACCCTTATGGGCCCAGTTGATGGGGAGCTGTTTTTT.

Points on this clonotype: A much larger clone differs from this one at a single base, so this may be a read error. The CDR3 end shows no conserved phenylalanine or tryptophan, and so a read error is likely. V gene TRBV27 combines with J gene TRBJ2-7; 7 nucleotides match TRBD1. Germline trimming cut 6 bases from V and 2 bases from J; bases unmatched to any gene: 7. CDR1 MNHEY and CDR2 SMNVEV come from the germline V gene (reference sequence). This CDR3 comprises 14 residues. CDR3 sequence reads: CASSYGQDAYEQYS. In nucleotides, the CDR3 is TGTGCCAGCAGCTACGGACAGGACGCCTACGAGCAGTACTCC.

This clonotype showed up many times. The rearrangement links TRBV18 to TRBJ1-4; 8 bases are shared with TRBD1. Trimming cost V 0 bases and J 3 bases; bases outside gene matches: 3. Germline V gene sequence: CDR1 KGHSH, CDR2 LQKENI. This CDR3 is 16 amino acids long. The CDR3 loop reads CASSPPGQAANEKLFF. The DNA for the CDR3 is TGTGCCAGCTCACCACCGGGACAGGCCGCTAATGAAAAACTGTTTTTT.

Ten or more counts support this clonotype. The J gene is TRBJ2-1, the V gene TRBV28; 11 nucleotides match TRBD2. This CDR3 region has 14 residues. With 8 bases clipped from V and 10 bases from J, the junction kept 10 bases outside the gene matches. Germline loops: CDR1 MDHEN, CDR2 SYDVKM. The CDR3 sequence is CASHTSGSPPEQFF. Here the CDR3 DNA reads TGTGCCAGCCATACTAGCGGGAGCCCCCCCGAGCAGTTCTTC.

This clonotype was picked up a small number of times. The chain has TRBV28 and TRBJ2-1; D may match TRBD1 or TRBD2 (5 bases each). CDR1 MDHEN and CDR2 SYDVKM come from the germline V gene. The CDR3 spans 13 residues. V lost 6 bases and J 8 bases, leaving 14 bases between the germline ends. DNA for the CDR3: TGTGCCAGCAGCCAGCGGCTGGGGGATGAGCAGTTCTTC. Translated, it gives CASSQRLGDEQFF.

The chain joins TRBV19 to TRBJ2-1; TRBD2 might be the D (5 bases). The length of the CDR3 is 15 residues. V shed 4 bases and J shed 0 bases, with 10 bases lying between them. Germline assignment: CDR1 LNHDA and CDR2 SQIVND (reference sequence). DNA for the CDR3: TGTGCCAGTAGTAGGGAGCTACCCTCCTACAATGAGCAGTTCTTC. This codes for CASSRELPSYNEQFF.